The sequence of this T cell receptor beta chain was determined in a study of blood T cell repertoires in COVID-19. Overall study context: Samples taken during acute and convalescent COVID-19 were collected in the United States, Italy and Spain.

The CDR3 sequence is 13 residues long. Trimming removed 6 bases at V and 1 base at J, with 9 bases between. The germline V gene has CDR1 SGHDN and CDR2 FVKESK. As processed by the authors: Quantification of nucleated cells was approximated via reference gene primer amplification. Sequenced by immunoSEQ multiplex PCR; TCRdb stores in-frame clones only, minus some. That table furnishes V, J and clone size, whereas the DNA furnished D and trimming. This table holds around 28,000 clones, over 75% found once. The chain links TRBV14 to TRBJ1-2; D not resolved. The source is a human donor in a cohort sampled during active COVID-19. Sequenced: peripheral blood. In DNA, the CDR3 is TGTGCCAGCAGGCCTCGGGATAACTATGGCTACACCTTC. Residues: CASRPRDNYGYTF.